The clone carrying this TCR beta chain came up a few times. Its antigen remains unidentified. MiXCR, run by TCRdb on the 5' RACE reads, gives a single entry per CDR3 protein. The sample carries around 890,000 distinct CDR3 sequences, over 9.5% recorded once. This sample is part of a study of CD8 T cells in ankylosing spondylitis. V was cut by 3 bases and J by 0 bases, with 8 bases left in between. CDR3 length: 15 residues. Germline values: CDR1 KGHDR, CDR2 SFDVKD. Study-wide findings and caveats: Characteristic, it appeared, of ankylosing spondylitis blood was a TCR beta motif of seven or eight highly homologous variants. A number of the motif variants had already been described in reactive arthritis synovial fluid and blood.

This receptor was identified in a male donor with ankylosing spondylitis. The chain carries TRBV24-1 and TRBJ2-1; D is ambiguous. Sequencing input: blood, either unsorted or a sorted T cell fraction (not recorded which). The CDR3 DNA follows: TGTGCCACCAGTGATGTAGCCCTCTCCTACAATGAGCAGTTCTTC. As protein: CATSDVALSYNEQFF.